Listed here is a single T cell receptor beta chain. No antigen is known for it. The data stem from a study of blood T cells in healthy people across ages. Study-wide points: A greater number of naive CD4+ cells and higher diversity distinguished long-lived donors from aged donors.

Per germline, CDR1 MGHRA and CDR2 YSYEKL. Trimming took 1 base from V and 6 from J, leaving 13 bases between them. The CDR3 covers 15 residues. Through a sample-barcoded 5' primer and a J-beta primer mix, a second PCR was run for 7 to 11 cycles. Each cDNA molecule carried a tag from a template-switch adaptor that contained 12 random nucleotides. TCRdb processed the 5' RACE reads anew with MiXCR; each CDR3 protein has one entry. The sample holds about 800,000 distinct CDR3 sequences; 20% to 30% are singletons and the top ten take under 4.5%. The same data also contributed to another study, on T cells of mothers and their children.

The rearrangement links TRBV4-1 to TRBJ2-1; D may be TRBD1 or TRBD2 (5 bases each). This sequence was found in a boy younger than 18 in good health. The sequenced sample was blood. CDR3 sequence reads: CASSQGGTESNEQFF. The CDR3 DNA is TGCGCCAGCAGCCAAGGAGGGACGGAAAGCAATGAGCAGTTCTTC.